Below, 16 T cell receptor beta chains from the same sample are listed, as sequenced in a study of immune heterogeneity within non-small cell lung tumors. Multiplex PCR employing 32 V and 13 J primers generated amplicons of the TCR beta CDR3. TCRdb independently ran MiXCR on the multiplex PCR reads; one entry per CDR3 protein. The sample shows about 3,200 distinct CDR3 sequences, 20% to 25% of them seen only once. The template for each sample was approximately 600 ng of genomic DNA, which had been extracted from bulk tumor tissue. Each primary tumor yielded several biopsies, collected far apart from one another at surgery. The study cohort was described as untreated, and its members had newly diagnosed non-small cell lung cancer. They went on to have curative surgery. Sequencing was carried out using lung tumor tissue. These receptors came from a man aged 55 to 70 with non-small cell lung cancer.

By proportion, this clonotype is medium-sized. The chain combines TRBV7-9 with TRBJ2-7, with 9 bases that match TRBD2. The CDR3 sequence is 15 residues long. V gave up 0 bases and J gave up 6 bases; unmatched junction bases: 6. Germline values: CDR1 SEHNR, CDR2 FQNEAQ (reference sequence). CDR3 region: CASSLAFSGRSEQYF. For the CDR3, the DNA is TGTGCCAGCAGCTTAGCGTTTAGCGGGAGATCCGAGCAGTACTTC.

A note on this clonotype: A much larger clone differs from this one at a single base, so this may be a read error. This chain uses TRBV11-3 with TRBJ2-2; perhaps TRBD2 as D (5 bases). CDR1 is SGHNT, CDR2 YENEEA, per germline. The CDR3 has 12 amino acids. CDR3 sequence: CASSLRTGEPFF. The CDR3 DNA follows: TGTGCCAGCAGCTTACGCACCGGGGAGCCGTTTTTT. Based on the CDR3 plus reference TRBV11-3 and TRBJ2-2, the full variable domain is EAGVVQSPRYKIIEKKQPVAFWCNPISGHNTLYWYLQNLGQGPELLIRYENEEAVDDSQLPKDRFSAERLKGVDSTLKIQPAELGDSAVYLCASSLRTGEPFFGEGSRLTVL.

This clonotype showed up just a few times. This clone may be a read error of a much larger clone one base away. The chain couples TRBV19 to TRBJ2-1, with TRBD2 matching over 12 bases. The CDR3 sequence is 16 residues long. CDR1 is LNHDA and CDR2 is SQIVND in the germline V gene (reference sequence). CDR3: CASSLLLAGGYNEQLF. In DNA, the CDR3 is TGTGCCAGTAGTCTCCTACTAGCGGGAGGATACAATGAGCAGCTCTTC. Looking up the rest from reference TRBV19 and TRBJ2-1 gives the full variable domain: DGGITQSPKYLFRKEGQNVTLSCEQNLNHDAMYWYRQDPGQGLRLIYYSQIVNDFQKGDIAEGYSVSREKKESFPLTVTSAQKNPTAFYLCASSLLLAGGYNEQLFGPGTRLTVL.

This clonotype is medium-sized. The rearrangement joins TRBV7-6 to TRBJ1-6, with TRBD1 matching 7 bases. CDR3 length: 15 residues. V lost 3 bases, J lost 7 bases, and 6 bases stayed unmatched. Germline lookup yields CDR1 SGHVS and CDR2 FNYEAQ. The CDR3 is CASSFGQASNSPLHF. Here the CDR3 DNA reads TGTGCCAGCAGCTTTGGACAGGCGAGCAATTCACCCCTCCACTTT.

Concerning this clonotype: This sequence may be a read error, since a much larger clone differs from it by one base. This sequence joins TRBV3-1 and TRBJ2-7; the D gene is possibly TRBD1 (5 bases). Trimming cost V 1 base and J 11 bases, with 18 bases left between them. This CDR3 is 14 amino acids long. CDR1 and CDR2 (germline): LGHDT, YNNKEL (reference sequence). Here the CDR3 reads CASSQGGRGRGKYF. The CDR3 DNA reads TGTGCCAGCAGCCAAGGAGGAAGGGGTCGTGGGAAGTACTTC.

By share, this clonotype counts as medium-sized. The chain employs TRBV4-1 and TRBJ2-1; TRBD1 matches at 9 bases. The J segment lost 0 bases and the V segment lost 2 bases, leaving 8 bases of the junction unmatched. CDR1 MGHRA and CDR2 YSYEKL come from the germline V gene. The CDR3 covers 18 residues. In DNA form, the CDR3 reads TGCGCCAGCAGCCAAATACTCGGGACAGGGAGCTCCTACAATGAGCAGTTCTTC. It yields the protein CASSQILGTGSSYNEQFF.

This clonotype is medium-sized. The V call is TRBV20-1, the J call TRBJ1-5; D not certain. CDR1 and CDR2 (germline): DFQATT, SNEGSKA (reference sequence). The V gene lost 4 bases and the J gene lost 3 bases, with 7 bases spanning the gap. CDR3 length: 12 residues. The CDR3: CSAKNTNQPQHF. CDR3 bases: TGCAGTGCTAAGAACACCAATCAGCCCCAGCATTTT.

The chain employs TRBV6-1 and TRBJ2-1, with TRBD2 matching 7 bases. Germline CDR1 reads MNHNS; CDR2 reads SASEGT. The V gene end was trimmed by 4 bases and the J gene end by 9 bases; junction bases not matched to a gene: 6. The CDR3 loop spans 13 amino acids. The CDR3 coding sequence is TGTGCCAGCAGTGGGACGGGAGGAAGTGAGCAGTTCTTC. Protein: CASSGTGGSEQFF.

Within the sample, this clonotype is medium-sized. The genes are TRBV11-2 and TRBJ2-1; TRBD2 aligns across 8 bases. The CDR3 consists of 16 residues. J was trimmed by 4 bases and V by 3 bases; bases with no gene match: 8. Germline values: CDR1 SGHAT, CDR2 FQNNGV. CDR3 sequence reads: CASSFEAGTRYNEQFF. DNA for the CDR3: TGTGCCAGCAGCTTCGAAGCCGGGACTAGATACAATGAGCAGTTCTTC.

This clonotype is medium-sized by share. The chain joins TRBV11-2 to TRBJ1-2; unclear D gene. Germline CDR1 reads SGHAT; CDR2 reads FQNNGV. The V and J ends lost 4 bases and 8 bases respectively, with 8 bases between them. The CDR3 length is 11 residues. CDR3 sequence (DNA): TGTGCCAGCAGCTCCCTTAGAGGCTACACCTTC. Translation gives CASSSLRGYTF.

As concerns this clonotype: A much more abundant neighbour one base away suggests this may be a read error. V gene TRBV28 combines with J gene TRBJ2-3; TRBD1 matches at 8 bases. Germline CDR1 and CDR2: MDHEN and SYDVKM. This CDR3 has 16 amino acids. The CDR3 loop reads CPSSSTGGFMTDTQYF. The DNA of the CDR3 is TGTCCCAGCAGTTCCACAGGGGGATTCATGACAGATACGCAATATTTT.

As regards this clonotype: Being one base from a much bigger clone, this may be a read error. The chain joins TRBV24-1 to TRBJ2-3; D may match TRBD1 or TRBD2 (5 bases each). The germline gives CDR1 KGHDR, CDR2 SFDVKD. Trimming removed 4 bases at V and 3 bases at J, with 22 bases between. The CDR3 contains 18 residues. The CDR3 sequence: CATSDQKTGRHKTDTQYF. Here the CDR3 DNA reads TGTGCCACCAGTGACCAGAAGACGGGACGTCATAAAACAGATACGCAGTATTTT.

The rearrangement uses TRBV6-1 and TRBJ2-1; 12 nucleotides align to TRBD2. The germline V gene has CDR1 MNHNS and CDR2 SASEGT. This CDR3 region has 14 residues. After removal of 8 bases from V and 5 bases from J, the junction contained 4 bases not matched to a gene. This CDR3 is CASGLAGTHNEQFF. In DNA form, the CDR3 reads TGTGCCAGCGGACTAGCGGGAACCCACAATGAGCAGTTCTTC.

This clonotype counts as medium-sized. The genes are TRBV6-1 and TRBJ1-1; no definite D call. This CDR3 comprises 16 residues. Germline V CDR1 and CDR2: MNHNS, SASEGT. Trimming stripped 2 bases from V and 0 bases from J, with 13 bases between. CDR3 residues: CASSELLFNLNTEAFF. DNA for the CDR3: TGTGCCAGCAGTGAATTACTTTTCAACCTGAACACTGAAGCTTTCTTT.

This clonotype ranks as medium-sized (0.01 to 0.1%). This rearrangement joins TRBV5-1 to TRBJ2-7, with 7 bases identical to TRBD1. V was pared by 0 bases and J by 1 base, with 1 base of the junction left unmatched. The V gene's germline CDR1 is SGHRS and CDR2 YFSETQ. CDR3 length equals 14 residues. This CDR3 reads CASSLGQGSYEQYF. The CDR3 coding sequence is TGCGCCAGCAGCTTGGGACAGGGATCCTACGAGCAGTACTTC. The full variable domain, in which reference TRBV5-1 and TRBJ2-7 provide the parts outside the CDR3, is KAGVTQTPRYLIKTRGQQVTLSCSPISGHRSVSWYQQTPGQGLQFLFEYFSETQRNKGNFPGRFSGRQFSNSRSEMNVSTLELGDSALYLCASSLGQGSYEQYFGPGTRLTVT.

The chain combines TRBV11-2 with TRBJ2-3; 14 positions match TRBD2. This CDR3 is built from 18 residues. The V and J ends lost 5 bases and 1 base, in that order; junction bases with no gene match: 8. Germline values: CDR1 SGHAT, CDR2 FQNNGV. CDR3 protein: CASSPGTSGSLGTDTQYF. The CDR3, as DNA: TGTGCCAGCAGCCCTGGGACTAGCGGGAGTCTGGGCACAGATACGCAGTATTTT.